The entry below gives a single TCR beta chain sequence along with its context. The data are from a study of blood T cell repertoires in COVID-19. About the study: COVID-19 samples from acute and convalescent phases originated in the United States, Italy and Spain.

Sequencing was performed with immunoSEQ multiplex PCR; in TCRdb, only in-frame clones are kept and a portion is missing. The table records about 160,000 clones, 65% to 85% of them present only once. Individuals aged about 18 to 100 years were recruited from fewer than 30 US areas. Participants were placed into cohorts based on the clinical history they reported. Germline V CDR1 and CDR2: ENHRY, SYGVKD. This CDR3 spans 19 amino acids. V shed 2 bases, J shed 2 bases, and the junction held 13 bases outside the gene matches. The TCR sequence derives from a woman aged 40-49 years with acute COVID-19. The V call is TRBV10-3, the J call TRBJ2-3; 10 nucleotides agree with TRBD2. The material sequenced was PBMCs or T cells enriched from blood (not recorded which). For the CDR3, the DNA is TGTGCCATCAGTGAGCCAGGGGGGAGGACTAGCGGATACACAGATACGCAGTATTTT. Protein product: CAISEPGGRTSGYTDTQYF.